The entry below describes one TCR beta chain. As yet, its antigen is unknown. Method: immunoSEQ multiplex PCR; TCRdb's copy keeps in-frame clones and lacks some. The table shows 40,000 or so clones, with 80% to 85% occurring only once. Germline CDR1 GTSNPN, CDR2 SVGIG (reference sequence). CDR3 length equals 13 residues. The V and J ends lost 5 bases and 1 base, in that order; junction bases with no gene match: 2. This sample was taken from a study of T cells in localized non-small cell lung cancer. Study observations and caveats: Uninvolved adjacent lung had the highest recorded T cell clonality, with tumor below it. Sequencing was restricted to one tumor region; therefore, heterogeneity remains possible. Longer overall survival accompanied higher blood T cell density. Among the top 100 tumor clones, a median 57 appeared in adjacent lung.

The sample was peripheral blood mononuclear cells, taken before any cancer treatment. The clonotype originates from a male donor aged 60 or over with stage II lung adenocarcinoma. The gene calls are TRBV30 and TRBJ2-1; 7 positions match TRBD2. CDR3 in amino acids: CAWGLGSYNEQFF. In nucleotides, the CDR3 is TGTGCCTGGGGACTAGGGTCCTACAATGAGCAGTTCTTC.